One and the same sample provided the 3 T cell receptor beta chains below, sequenced in a study of cytomegalovirus exposure and HLA in healthy donors. The PCR ran on 60 Vbeta and 13 Jbeta primers. The table came from immunoSEQ multiplex PCR; TCRdb's copy has only in-frame clones and leaves some out. The repertoire consists of about 150,000 clones, with about 64% occurring once and the leading ten covering around 4.2%. Specimen: PBMCs. These receptors originate from a man aged 60-69 years in good health and CMV-seronegative.

The chain has TRBV7-3 and TRBJ1-2, with 7 nucleotides matching TRBD1. The CDR3 loop spans 15 amino acids. The germline gives CDR1 SGHTA, CDR2 FQGTGA. The J segment lost 6 bases and the V segment lost 5 bases, leaving 12 bases of the junction unmatched. Written as DNA, the CDR3 is TGTGCCAGCAGCCCTCAAGTCGGCAGGGGGGATGGCTACACCTTC. Encoded protein: CASSPQVGRGDGYTF.

A single count supports this clone. V gene TRBV13 combines with J gene TRBJ2-7; no reliable D call. Germline CDR1 is PRHDT and CDR2 is FYEKMQ (reference sequence). V lost 2 bases and J 3 bases, leaving 5 bases between the germline ends. There are 12 residues in the CDR3. The CDR3 DNA follows: TGTGCCAGCAGCTTATCCCTCTACGAGCAGTACTTC. Amino acid sequence: CASSLSLYEQYF.

The chain recombines TRBV7-2 with TRBJ1-5; D ambiguous. The length of the CDR3 is 13 residues. CDR1 and CDR2 from the germline V gene are SGHTA and FQGNSA. V was cut by 2 bases and J by 5 bases, with 7 bases left in between. The CDR3 sequence: CASSLSRDQPQHF. In DNA form, the CDR3 reads TGTGCCAGCAGCTTATCAAGAGATCAGCCCCAGCATTTT.